Below, 4 T cell receptor beta chains from the same sample are listed, as sequenced in a study of T cells expressing NK-cell markers. Using the 5' RACE reads, TCRdb records one entry per CDR3 protein without DNA. This repertoire comprises 550,000 to 600,000 distinct CDR3 sequences; its ten largest clones make up approximately 3.5%. The sample taken for sequencing was blood T cells: a sorted CD56 or NKG2C T cell subset, CD4+ or CD8+ T cells, or bulk PBMC T cells (not recorded which). The source of these receptors is a man younger than 30 in good health.

This chain joins TRBV29-1 and TRBJ2-1; TCRdb designates TRBD2, a call that cannot be tested without DNA. CDR3 length: 15 residues. CDR1 is SQVTM and CDR2 is ANQGSEA in the germline V gene. CDR3 loop: CSVENSGRSDNEQFF.

V and J are TRBV5-5 and TRBJ1-1; with no DNA, the TCRdb D assignment of TRBD1 cannot be verified. Germline CDR1 SGHKS, CDR2 YYEKEE (reference sequence). There are 14 residues in the CDR3. The CDR3 here is CASSLVSGVGEAFF.

V is TRBV25-1 and J is TRBJ2-7; TCRdb designates TRBD1, a call that cannot be tested without DNA. CDR1 MGHDK and CDR2 SYGVNS come from the germline V gene. This CDR3 comprises 13 residues. The CDR3: CASSEVGEYEQYF.

This rearrangement joins TRBV10-3 to TRBJ1-5; TCRdb's D gene call, TRBD1, goes unchecked for lack of DNA. Germline lookup yields CDR1 ENHRY and CDR2 SYGVKD. This CDR3 comprises 13 residues. CDR3 protein: CAINSRDNQPQHF.